This T cell receptor (beta chain) appears in the sequencing data of a study of blood T cell repertoires in COVID-19. Across the study: Collection of acute and convalescent COVID-19 samples took place in the United States, Italy and Spain. Sources were T cells, B-cell-depleted T cells, or PBMCs; the material itself was cDNA or gDNA.

The V and J ends lost 5 bases and 8 bases, in that order; junction bases with no gene match: 5. This CDR3 contains 13 residues. Germline V lookup: CDR1 SGHAT, CDR2 FQDESV (reference sequence). As originally analysed: Estimation of nucleated cell counts was performed using reference gene primer amplification. The protocol was immunoSEQ multiplex PCR, while the TCRdb copy is restricted to in-frame clones and leaves out a portion. Clone size and the V and J calls come from that table; the DNA yielded D and trimming. The table includes 140,000 to 150,000 clones, 80% to 90% detected once. V and J are TRBV11-1 and TRBJ2-1; 8 bases match TRBD2. This receptor was taken from a woman in her forties or fifties with acute or convalescent COVID-19. What was sequenced was peripheral blood. This CDR3 is CASSPPGRDEQFF. The CDR3 DNA reads TGTGCCAGCAGCCCCCCCGGGAGGGATGAGCAGTTCTTC.